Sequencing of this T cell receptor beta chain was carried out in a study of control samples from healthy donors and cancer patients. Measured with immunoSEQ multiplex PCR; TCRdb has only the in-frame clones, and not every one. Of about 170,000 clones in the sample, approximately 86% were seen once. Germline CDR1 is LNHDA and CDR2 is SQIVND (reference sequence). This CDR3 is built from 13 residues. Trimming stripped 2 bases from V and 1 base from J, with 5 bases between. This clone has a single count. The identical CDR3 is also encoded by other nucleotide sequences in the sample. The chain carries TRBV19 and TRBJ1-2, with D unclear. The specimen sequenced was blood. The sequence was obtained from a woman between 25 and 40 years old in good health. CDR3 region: CASSIPGNYGYTF. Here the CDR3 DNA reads TGTGCCAGTAGTATACCCGGTAACTATGGCTACACCTTC.